This T cell receptor (beta chain) is from a study of persistence of HIV-infected CD4 T cells. Study context: Two participants gave one leukapheresis sample; others gave up to roughly 180 mL blood repeatedly.

As regards this clone: Antigen specificity is unknown.

The CDR3 is made up of 12 amino acids. Germline CDR1 LNHNV, CDR2 YYDKDF (reference sequence). V gave up 1 base and J gave up 4 bases, with 5 bases separating them. The libraries were made with immunoSEQ version 4 in survey mode. Data came from immunoSEQ multiplex PCR; TCRdb stores just in-frame clones and leaves some out. Among under 25,000 clones listed, about 74% were seen once. Study-wide points: The rare CMV-responding cells with HIV-1 proviruses were not separately TCR-sequenced.

An overlapping HIV-1 Gag peptide pool stimulated these cells at 0.85 to 1 ug/peptide/mL. Responding CD4+ T cells were sorted by upregulation of both CD40 ligand and CD69. Anti-CD28/CD49d costimulation, CD40-blocking antibody and enfuvirtide were given to CD8-depleted PBMCs for 15 to 20 hours. This clonotype was obtained from an adult man with HIV who was CMV-seropositive. The source material was CD4+ T cells sorted from PBMCs after 18-hour stimulation, sampled from a patient who received antiretroviral therapy. This chain connects TRBV15 to TRBJ2-7, with D unresolved. The CDR3 sequence is CATSRGFYEQYF. The CDR3 DNA sequence: TGTGCCACCAGCAGAGGGTTTTACGAGCAGTACTTC. Supplemented by reference TRBV15 and TRBJ2-7, the full variable domain reads DAMVIQNPRYQVTQFGKPVTLSCSQTLNHNVMYWYQQKSSQAPKLLFHYYDKDFNNEADTPDNFQSRRPNTSFCFLDIRSPGLGDTAMYLCATSRGFYEQYFGPGTRLTVT.